What follows is one T cell receptor (beta chain) and its context. Per the original data handling: Amplification of reference gene primers provided the estimated nucleated cell counts. Only in-frame clones appear in the TCRdb table, and some are missing; sequencing was by immunoSEQ multiplex PCR. The V and J calls and the clone size are those of that table, but D and trimming were determined from the DNA. The sample yields about 80,000 clones, 60% to 85% seen once. These data come from a study of blood T cell repertoires in COVID-19. The sequence was obtained from a human donor in a cohort sampled during active COVID-19. Sequencing was performed on peripheral blood.

The CDR3 coding sequence is TGTGCCAGCAGTGGGGACAGGGGAGAGACCCAGTACTTC. This translates into CASSGDRGETQYF. The chain uses TRBV12-3 or TRBV12-4 and TRBJ2-5; 10 bases map to TRBD1. CDR3 size: 13 residues. Trimming at V came to 5 bases and at J to 4 bases, leaving 1 base not matched to a gene.